This T cell receptor (beta chain) was sequenced in a study of read filtering for tumor transcriptome and immune sequencing. Germline CDR1 and CDR2: MNHEY and SVGEGT. The CDR3 has 12 amino acids. Trimming took off 5 bases at V and 9 bases at J, with 11 bases between the two ends. Molecular barcoded adaptors covering alpha/delta and beta/gamma chains were used on roughly 400 ng RNA. TCRdb used MiXCR to reprocess the reads, holding one entry per CDR3 protein. The sample includes 30,000 to 40,000 distinct CDR3 sequences, 12% to 15% of them seen just once. At least ten counts were recorded for this clonotype.

The specimen sequenced was a population of CD138-negative cells sorted from bone marrow. The rearrangement links TRBV6-2 or TRBV6-3 to TRBJ1-5; D not resolved. The receptor was isolated from a donor at least 40 years old with multiple myeloma. The CDR3 loop is CASSADGGPQHF. The CDR3 bases are TGTGCCAGCAGTGCCGACGGTGGGCCCCAGCATTTT.